This T cell receptor (beta chain) was captured by sequencing in a study of blood T cell repertoires in COVID-19. Whole-study context: Donors in the United States, Italy and Spain gave samples during acute or convalescent COVID-19.

Points on this clone: This same CDR3 is encoded by further DNA sequences in the sample.

The CDR3 consists of 12 residues. CDR1 is SGHVS and CDR2 is FQNEAQ in the germline V gene. Trimming cost V 5 bases and J 2 bases, with 5 bases left between them. Cohorts were assigned according to the clinical history that participants reported. Before being deemed recovered, Cohort 3 donors had two negative PCRs, clearance, or symptom resolution. The repertoire was sequenced with immunoSEQ multiplex PCR; TCRdb's copy has only in-frame clones and lacks some. The sample has around 280,000 clones, around nine tenths seen once; the top ten hold over 6%. Sequenced material: PBMCs or T cells enriched from blood (not recorded which). This chain links TRBV7-8 with TRBJ2-3; D call uncertain. The source of this sequence is a woman in her thirties or forties who had recovered from COVID-19. Written as DNA, the CDR3 is TGTGCCAGCAGCCCTTTCACAGATACGCAGTATTTT. Translated, it gives CASSPFTDTQYF.